The 27 T cell receptor beta chains given below trace back to one sample, sequenced in a study of control samples from healthy donors and cancer patients. Sequenced by immunoSEQ multiplex PCR; TCRdb stores in-frame clones only, minus some. The sample consists of approximately 160,000 clones, 80% to 95% of them appearing once. The specimen was blood. These receptor sequences come from a woman aged 60-75 years in good health.

The CDR3 reads CASSLGAAGNTIYF. The CDR3 DNA follows: TGTGCCAGCAGCTTAGGGGCAGCTGGAAACACCATATATTTT. V gene TRBV7-2 combines with J gene TRBJ1-3; D is unresolved. V was pared by 1 base and J by 2 bases, with 6 bases between. The CDR3 length is 14 residues. Germline-derived CDR1 and CDR2 are SGHTA and FQGNSA.

The chain links TRBV7-9 to TRBJ1-2; maybe TRBD1 (6 bases). Between the trimmed V and J ends, which lost 4 bases and 8 bases, there was a span of 14 bases. The V gene's germline CDR1 is SEHNR and CDR2 FQNEAQ (reference sequence). The CDR3 length is 13 residues. CDR3 coding DNA: TGTGCCAGCAGCTCAGGGGACTTTCTGGGCTACACCTTC. Its protein product is CASSSGDFLGYTF. The entire variable domain, with the rest obtained from reference TRBV7-9 and TRBJ1-2, is as follows: DTGVSQNPRHKITKRGQNVTFRCDPISEHNRLYWYRQTLGQGPEFLTYFQNEAQLEKSRLLSDRFSAERPKGSFSTLEIQRTEQGDSAMYLCASSSGDFLGYTFGSGTRLTVV.

This chain uses TRBV6-5 with TRBJ2-3, with 7 nucleotides matching TRBD1. The germline V gene encodes CDR1 MNHEY and CDR2 SVGAGI. The V and J ends lost 0 bases and 3 bases, in that order; junction bases with no gene match: 3. The CDR3 has 15 residues. Here the CDR3 reads CASSYSDRRTDTQYF. CDR3 nucleotide sequence: TGTGCCAGCAGTTACTCGGACAGGAGGACAGATACGCAGTATTTT.

V and J are TRBV5-1 and TRBJ2-1; D unresolved. The CDR3 consists of 13 residues. Trimming took 7 bases from V and 7 from J, leaving 15 bases between them. Germline CDR1 is SGHRS and CDR2 is YFSETQ. Here the CDR3 DNA reads TGCGCCAGCCGCCCGCCGGGCGGAAATGAGCAGTTCTTC. This encodes CASRPPGGNEQFF.

The chain joins TRBV7-2 to TRBJ2-7, with D perhaps matching TRBD2 (7 bases). Deletions cut 4 bases from V and 3 bases from J, with 16 bases between. This CDR3 is 15 amino acids long. Looked up from germline, CDR1 is SGHTA and CDR2 is FQGNSA. In DNA form, the CDR3 reads TGTGCCAGCAGCTGGGGAGGGGGGCGCAACTACGAGCAGTACTTC. Residues: CASSWGGGRNYEQYF.

The CDR3 is CASSIQDVGEQYF. CDR3 in DNA: TGTGCCAGTAGTATACAGGATGTTGGTGAGCAGTACTTC. V and J are TRBV19 and TRBJ2-7, with unresolved D. Germline-derived CDR1 and CDR2 are LNHDA and SQIVND (reference sequence). The CDR3 totals 13 residues. Trimming left V 2 bases short and J 7 bases short, with 12 bases between.

The genes are TRBV4-3 and TRBJ2-3; 11 bases align to TRBD2. J lost 4 bases, V lost 1 base, and 7 bases had no gene match. The CDR3 is made up of 17 amino acids. The germline CDR1 and CDR2 sequences are LGHNA and YSLEER. DNA of the CDR3: TGCGCCAGCAGCCAAGGGGTAGCGGGGGGGCTGGCAGATACGCAGTATTTT. Translation: CASSQGVAGGLADTQYF.

The chain is built from TRBV19 and TRBJ2-3, with D possibly TRBD2 on 5 matching bases. The CDR3 length is 16 residues. Germline assignment: CDR1 LNHDA and CDR2 SQIVND (reference sequence). The V end was cut by 6 bases, the J end by 1 base, with 17 bases between. CDR3 residues: CASRPGRLQRTDTQYF. The CDR3 DNA follows: TGTGCCAGTAGGCCAGGTAGACTACAACGCACAGATACGCAGTATTTT.

DNA for the CDR3: TGTGCCAGCAGCCCGAACCTCAGGGGGGAGGCTGAAAAACTGTTTTTT. It specifies CASSPNLRGEAEKLFF. The chain combines TRBV5-8 with TRBJ1-4; 7 bases align to TRBD1. The length of the CDR3 is 16 residues. CDR1 SGHTS and CDR2 YDEGEE come from the germline V gene. J gave up 7 bases and V 4 bases, and 13 bases lay outside the gene matches.

The genes are TRBV19 and TRBJ1-1; unclear D gene. Trimming removed 3 bases at V and 0 bases at J, with 11 bases between. Germline assignment: CDR1 LNHDA and CDR2 SQIVND (reference sequence). The CDR3 is 15 amino acids. In DNA, the CDR3 is TGTGCCAGTAGTATGATCGCTTCGTTGAACACTGAAGCTTTCTTT. Its translation is CASSMIASLNTEAFF.

This clone has just one count. The rearrangement joins TRBV10-3 to TRBJ1-3; D unclear. The CDR3 is 18 residues long. Per the germline V gene, CDR1 is ENHRY and CDR2 is SYGVKD. Trimming cost V 0 bases and J 0 bases, with 15 bases left between them. CDR3 coding DNA: TGTGCCATCAGTGAGTCGATCTGGGTAGGACTCTCTGGAAACACCATATATTTT. Protein: CAISESIWVGLSGNTIYF.

This chain links TRBV10-3 with TRBJ2-5; no definite D call. CDR1 is ENHRY and CDR2 is SYGVKD in the germline V gene. This CDR3 comprises 13 residues. V was pared by 7 bases and J by 5 bases, with 14 bases between. Here the CDR3 reads CAINPAPKETQYF. The CDR3 DNA sequence: TGTGCCATCAACCCGGCCCCGAAGGAGACCCAGTACTTC.

This clone appeared a single time. The chain links TRBV29-1 to TRBJ2-1; TRBD2 matches 10 bases. Trimming removed 4 bases from V and 8 bases from J; junction bases left unmatched: 8. Germline V gives CDR1 SQVTM, CDR2 ANQGSEA. The CDR3 runs 14 residues. This CDR3 is CSVAALAGRYEQFF. As DNA, the CDR3 is TGCAGCGTTGCGGCACTAGCGGGGAGGTATGAGCAGTTCTTC.

This chain connects TRBV2 to TRBJ1-5; D ambiguous. Trimming left V 4 bases short and J 10 bases short, with 11 bases between. The CDR3 length is 12 residues. CDR1 SNHLY and CDR2 FYNNEI come from the germline V gene. CDR3 coding DNA: TGTGCCAGCAGTGGGTCGGGGTCTCCCCAGCATTTT. Translating gives CASSGSGSPQHF.

The V and J genes are TRBV7-8 and TRBJ1-5, with no clear D. V lost 5 bases to trimming and J lost 0 bases, with 11 bases between them. Germline V gene lookup returns CDR1 SGHVS and CDR2 FQNEAQ. This CDR3 comprises 15 residues. The CDR3 DNA sequence: TGTGCCAGCAGCCCAACCGGGGATAGCAATCAGCCCCAGCATTTT. Its protein is CASSPTGDSNQPQHF.

The chain couples TRBV27 to TRBJ2-7; D perhaps matches TRBD2 (6 bases). Trimming took off 0 bases at V and 0 bases at J, with 12 bases between the two ends. From germline, CDR1 is MNHEY and CDR2 SMNVEV (reference sequence). The CDR3 length is 16 residues. This CDR3 is CASSLSSVGGSYEQYF. CDR3 nucleotide sequence: TGTGCCAGCAGTTTATCGAGCGTGGGGGGCTCCTACGAGCAGTACTTC.

This sequence joins TRBV12-3 or TRBV12-4 and TRBJ2-7, with D perhaps TRBD1 (5 bases). The CDR3 is 13 amino acids. The germline V and J ends were trimmed by 4 bases and 2 bases, with 9 bases remaining between them. CDR3 region: CASSSDSPYEQYF. DNA of the CDR3: TGTGCCAGCAGTTCCGACAGTCCCTACGAGCAGTACTTC.

The chain uses TRBV9 and TRBJ1-1; 7 bases are shared with TRBD1. The CDR3 length is 15 residues. CDR1 is SGDLS, CDR2 YYNGEE, per germline. Trimming removed 2 bases from V and 4 bases from J; junction bases left unmatched: 8. Written as DNA, the CDR3 is TGTGCCAGCAGCGTTCAAACAGGGGCTGTCACTGAAGCTTTCTTT. Its translation is CASSVQTGAVTEAFF.

The chain combines TRBV30 with TRBJ1-1; D is ambiguous. Trimming took off 1 base at V and 12 bases at J, with 9 bases between the two ends. Germline V lookup: CDR1 GTSNPN, CDR2 SVGIG (reference sequence). The CDR3 has 10 residues. Written as DNA, the CDR3 is TGTGCCTGGAGTGACGACTCGACTTTCTTT. This translates into CAWSDDSTFF.

The chain couples TRBV5-1 to TRBJ1-2; TRBD1 agrees at 9 bases. With V trimmed by 3 bases and J by 3 bases, 6 bases remained unmatched. CDR1 and CDR2 (germline): SGHRS, YFSETQ. The CDR3 covers 15 residues. CDR3 bases: TGCGCCAGCAGCTGGGGACAGGGATCTGACTATGGCTACACCTTC. Encoded protein: CASSWGQGSDYGYTF.

The genes are TRBV6-5 and TRBJ2-1; TRBD2 is a possible D gene (7 bases). CDR3 length: 15 residues. With 6 bases removed from V and 5 bases from J, the gap between germline ends came to 17 bases. Germline lookup yields CDR1 MNHEY and CDR2 SVGAGI. The CDR3 sequence: CASRGRRGTNNEQFF. The CDR3 DNA follows: TGTGCCAGCAGAGGGAGGCGGGGGACAAACAATGAGCAGTTCTTC.

This rearrangement joins TRBV28 to TRBJ2-1, with TRBD2 identical over 9 bases. Per germline, CDR1 MDHEN and CDR2 SYDVKM. V was clipped by 5 bases and J by 4 bases; unmatched bases: 6. The CDR3 length is 15 residues. As DNA, the CDR3 is TGTGCCAGCAGTCTTAGCGGGGGCCTTTACAATGAGCAGTTCTTC. Its protein product is CASSLSGGLYNEQFF.

V is TRBV7-9 and J is TRBJ1-4; TRBD1 matches 7 bases. Germline V gene lookup returns CDR1 SEHNR and CDR2 FQNEAQ (reference sequence). The V segment lost 5 bases and the J segment 10 bases; nucleotides outside the gene matches: 13. CDR3 length: 15 residues. DNA for the CDR3: TGTGCCAGCAGCCGTCCGGGACAGTTAACTGGAAAACTGTTTTTT. This encodes CASSRPGQLTGKLFF.

This rearrangement joins TRBV19 to TRBJ1-2; 10 nucleotides align to TRBD1. V was clipped by 4 bases and J by 4 bases; unmatched bases: 9. The CDR3 contains 16 residues. CDR1 and CDR2 (germline): LNHDA, SQIVND (reference sequence). CDR3 in DNA: TGTGCCAGTAGTACCCAGAGACAGGGGGCGACCTATGGCTACACCTTC. It codes for CASSTQRQGATYGYTF.

The chain couples TRBV6-1 to TRBJ1-2; D remains ambiguous. CDR1 and CDR2 (germline): MNHNS, SASEGT. Trimming took off 3 bases at V and 4 bases at J, with 6 bases between the two ends. The CDR3 has 12 amino acids. The CDR3 DNA reads TGTGCCAGCAGTGAGAGGGTCTATGGCTACACCTTC. It specifies CASSERVYGYTF.

The V gene is TRBV12-3 or TRBV12-4, the J gene TRBJ2-7; D remains ambiguous. V gave up 4 bases and J gave up 2 bases, with 3 bases separating them. The CDR3 runs to 11 residues. The CDR3 is CASSSPYEQYF. The CDR3 nucleotides read TGTGCCAGCAGTTCCCCCTACGAGCAGTACTTC.

This rearrangement joins TRBV18 to TRBJ1-2; D possibly corresponds to TRBD1 (5 bases). Germline V lookup: CDR1 KGHSH, CDR2 LQKENI. V was pared by 3 bases and J by 7 bases, with 15 bases between. The length of the CDR3 is 14 residues. The CDR3 sequence is CASSPNRDWRGYTF. The CDR3 DNA reads as TGTGCCAGCTCACCCAACCGGGACTGGCGTGGCTACACCTTC.